This TCR beta chain is drawn from a study of shared clonotypes between healthy human individuals. Study-level findings and limits: Larger estimated richness was generally seen in naive subsets than in memory subsets.

Adults of Caucasian background living in Nashville, Tennessee made up all donors. It was into CD45RA+ naive and CD45RA-negative memory subsets that the CD4+ cells were split. Sorted subsets were amplified in replicate PCRs using approximately 0.2 ug DNA, roughly 30,000 T cell genomes. This table comes from immunoSEQ multiplex PCR, and its TCRdb copy is limited to in-frame clones, with some not included. This table has about 340,000 clones, around 67% appearing once. The CDR3 length is 16 residues. Looked up from germline, CDR1 is LGHNA and CDR2 is YSLEER. After removal of 0 bases from V and 7 bases from J, the junction contained 9 bases not matched to a gene. The count of this clone is one. The antigen remains unidentified.

The TCR was taken from a young man in good health. Sequencing used memory CD4+ T cells sorted from blood. Subset specified: CD45RA-negative fraction. The rearrangement joins TRBV4-3 to TRBJ1-2; 9 positions agree with TRBD1. CDR3 region: CASSQDWGQGAGGYTF. For the CDR3, the DNA is TGCGCCAGCAGCCAAGATTGGGGACAGGGCGCGGGTGGCTACACCTTC.